This T cell receptor beta chain was captured by sequencing in a study of identical twins. Study results and caveats: Diverse VJ usage suggested most zero-insertion clonotypes were not invariant T cells.

From the 5' RACE reads, TCRdb called clonotypes with MiXCR, one entry per CDR3 protein. The table lists about 520,000 distinct CDR3 sequences, roughly a fifth of them singletons. This clonotype was seen ten or more times. Its matching antigen is unknown. V lost 3 bases and J lost 7, with 10 bases in between. This CDR3 comprises 14 residues. The sample was also linked to a second study, of T cells expressing NK-cell markers.

Sequenced: CD4+ T cells sorted from blood. The rearrangement links TRBV12-3 or TRBV12-4 to TRBJ1-6, with D maybe TRBD1 (6 bases). The sequence derives from a woman younger than 30 in good health. The CDR3: CASSFRGENSPLHF. The CDR3 DNA reads as TGTGCCAGCAGTTTCAGGGGAGAAAATTCACCCCTCCACTTT.